The entry below gives a single T cell receptor (beta chain) sequence along with its context. Clones were read by immunoSEQ multiplex PCR, and TCRdb kept only the in-frame ones, dropping some. The table includes 270,000 or so clones, 70% to 90% detected once. CDR1 is SGHTA and CDR2 is FQGTGA in the germline V gene. The CDR3 has 20 residues. The trim removed 5 bases at V and 0 bases at J, leaving 15 bases unmatched. This sample is drawn from a study of blood T cell repertoires in COVID-19. Sequenced sample: peripheral blood. The clonotype originates from a woman aged 30 to 39 with active or convalescent COVID-19. This sequence joins TRBV7-3 and TRBJ2-6, with 8 positions matching TRBD1. The CDR3 nucleotides read TGTGCCAGCAGCGTAAAAGCGTTGGACAGGGCTTACTCTGGGGCCAACGTCCTGACTTTC. Residues: CASSVKALDRAYSGANVLTF.